The 18 T cell receptor beta chains presented below share a single source sample, sequenced in a study of early T cells in non-severe SARS-CoV-2 infection. TCRdb recomputed calls from the 5' RACE reads with MiXCR, one row per CDR3 protein. The table lists 70,000 to 95,000 distinct CDR3 sequences, roughly 16% of them singletons. Material for sequencing was whole blood. Receptors were obtained from an adult who was a healthcare worker with PCR-confirmed SARS-CoV-2 infection or an uninfected control (not recorded which).

The rearrangement joins TRBV6-5 to TRBJ2-3, with D perhaps TRBD1 (6 bases). The CDR3 contains 14 residues. Germline assignment: CDR1 MNHEY and CDR2 SVGAGI. V dropped 6 bases and J dropped 2 bases, with 12 bases sitting between them. The CDR3 region has the DNA TGTGCCAGCAGCCTGAGGGGGTACACAGATACGCAGTATTTT. As protein: CASSLRGYTDTQYF.

This clonotype was counted ten times or more. The chain uses TRBV7-3 and TRBJ2-1, with TRBD1 matching over 7 bases. The CDR3 covers 13 residues. Germline CDR1 and CDR2: SGHTA and FQGTGA. V lost 3 bases to trimming and J lost 9 bases; unmatched junction nucleotides: 5. CDR3 protein: CASSLTGITEQFF. CDR3 coding DNA: TGTGCCAGCAGCTTGACAGGGATCACTGAGCAGTTCTTC.

The sample holds a few counts of this clonotype. CDR3 region: CASRETVLFSTDTQYF. The CDR3 bases are TGTGCCAGCAGGGAGACGGTACTTTTCAGCACAGATACGCAGTATTTT. This chain joins TRBV2 and TRBJ2-3; no definite D call. There are 16 residues in the CDR3. CDR1 SNHLY and CDR2 FYNNEI come from the germline V gene. The V end was cut by 6 bases, the J end by 0 bases, with 16 bases between.

This clonotype was detected only a few times. This sequence joins TRBV12-3 or TRBV12-4 and TRBJ2-3, with TRBD2 matching over 7 bases. This CDR3 is 16 amino acids long. Trimming at V came to 8 bases and at J to 0 bases, leaving 11 bases not matched to a gene. CDR3 sequence reads: CASQFGGTISTDTQYF. The CDR3 nucleotides read TGTGCCAGCCAGTTCGGGGGGACTATTAGCACAGATACGCAGTATTTT.

This clonotype was detected many times. The V call is TRBV27, the J call TRBJ2-7; 8 bases are shared with TRBD1. The V gene end was trimmed by 2 bases and the J gene end by 0 bases; junction bases not matched to a gene: 9. The CDR3 is 17 residues long. CDR1 MNHEY and CDR2 SMNVEV come from the germline V gene (reference sequence). In DNA, the CDR3 is TGTGCCAGCAGTTTACGGACAGGGCCTCTTAGCTCCTACGAGCAGTACTTC. Translating gives CASSLRTGPLSSYEQYF.

The CDR3 here is CASSTNEQFF. The CDR3 region has the DNA TGTGCCAGCAGTACCAATGAGCAGTTCTTC. The J gene is TRBJ2-1, the V gene TRBV2; no definite D call. The CDR3 runs to 10 residues. The V gene's germline CDR1 is SNHLY and CDR2 FYNNEI. V lost 5 bases and J 6 bases, leaving 2 bases between the germline ends.

The chain links TRBV11-3 to TRBJ1-6; D remains ambiguous. Trimming took off 4 bases at V and 11 bases at J, with 9 bases between the two ends. Per the germline V gene, CDR1 is SGHNT and CDR2 is YENEEA. The CDR3 loop spans 12 amino acids. The DNA of the CDR3 is TGTGCCAGCAGCTCCTCCGTACCACCCCTCCACTTT. Translated: CASSSSVPPLHF.

This clonotype has only a few counts. The rearrangement uses TRBV20-1 and TRBJ2-2; D possibly matches TRBD1 or TRBD2 (5 bases each). The CDR3 consists of 15 residues. V was shortened by 5 bases and J by 0 bases, with 13 bases between the two germline ends. The germline CDR1 and CDR2 sequences are DFQATT and SNEGSKA (reference sequence). CDR3 sequence reads: CSAPRTGPNTGELFF. CDR3 nucleotide sequence: TGCAGTGCTCCTCGGACGGGACCGAACACCGGGGAGCTGTTTTTT.

This clonotype was seen only a few times. J is TRBJ2-1 and V is TRBV4-2; 15 bases agree with TRBD2. Looked up from germline, CDR1 is LGHNA and CDR2 is YNFKEQ. V lost 2 bases, J lost 8 bases, and 4 bases stayed unmatched. The CDR3 loop spans 16 amino acids. The CDR3 loop reads CASSQWTSGRAHEQFF. As DNA, the CDR3 is TGTGCCAGCAGCCAATGGACTAGCGGGAGGGCCCATGAGCAGTTCTTC.

Only a few counts were recorded for this clonotype. The chain links TRBV10-3 to TRBJ2-7; 7 nucleotides agree with TRBD2. The CDR3 is 13 residues long. Trimming took 1 base from V and 5 from J; bases not matched to a gene: 2. Per germline, CDR1 ENHRY and CDR2 SYGVKD. In DNA, the CDR3 is TGTGCCATCAGTGAGTATGGGACTAACGAGCAGTACTTC. It codes for CAISEYGTNEQYF.

This clonotype appeared a few times. The chain couples TRBV29-1 to TRBJ1-1, with 8 positions matching TRBD1. Germline V gene data show CDR1 as SQVTM and CDR2 as ANQGSEA. CDR3 length equals 12 residues. Germline trimming cut 6 bases from V and 7 bases from J; bases unmatched to any gene: 7. The CDR3 here is CSVQGAGFEAFF. The CDR3 region has the DNA TGCAGCGTCCAGGGGGCTGGATTTGAAGCTTTCTTT.

The rearrangement joins TRBV2 to TRBJ2-5, with a possible D match to TRBD2 (7 bases). This CDR3 is built from 14 residues. The ends were cut back, 5 bases at V and 7 bases at J, with 17 bases in the middle. In germline, CDR1 is SNHLY, CDR2 FYNNEI. The CDR3 sequence: CASSHGGPSVTQYF. CDR3 coding DNA: TGTGCCAGCAGTCACGGGGGGCCTAGCGTGACCCAGTACTTC.

V and J are TRBV20-1 and TRBJ2-1; the match to TRBD2 covers 12 bases. This CDR3 is 16 amino acids long. Trimming removed 5 bases from V and 2 bases from J; junction bases left unmatched: 7. Per the germline V gene, CDR1 is DFQATT and CDR2 is SNEGSKA (reference sequence). The CDR3 is CSAPTSGSAPYNEQFF. In DNA form, the CDR3 reads TGCAGTGCTCCGACTAGCGGGAGCGCCCCCTACAATGAGCAGTTCTTC.

CDR3 sequence reads: CASSDSGTSKNNEQFF. In DNA form, the CDR3 reads TGTGCCAGCAGTGACTCTGGGACTAGCAAAAACAATGAGCAGTTCTTC. This chain joins TRBV6-4 and TRBJ2-1; 9 nucleotides align to TRBD2. Looked up from germline, CDR1 is MRHNA and CDR2 is SNTAGT. This CDR3 comprises 16 residues. The V and J ends lost 0 bases and 5 bases, in that order; junction bases with no gene match: 5.

This clonotype was seen only a few times. The junction departs from the called germline gene at one end, perhaps through a read error. DNA for the CDR3: TGTGCCAGCAGGACTTTCGGCATGAACACTGAAGTTTTCTTT. It specifies CASRTFGMNTEVFF. V is TRBV3-1 and J is TRBJ1-1; no clear D gene. The CDR3 consists of 14 residues. Germline V gene data show CDR1 as LGHDT and CDR2 as YNNKEL (reference sequence).

The J gene is TRBJ2-3, the V gene TRBV18, with D perhaps TRBD1 (6 bases). V was pared by 6 bases and J by 4 bases, with 11 bases between. The CDR3 contains 13 residues. Per the germline V gene, CDR1 is KGHSH and CDR2 is LQKENI. This CDR3 is CASSYRDADTQYF. The DNA of the CDR3 is TGTGCCAGCTCCTACAGGGACGCAGATACGCAGTATTTT. The variable domain in full, completed from reference TRBV18 and TRBJ2-3, reads NAGVMQNPRHLVRRRGQEARLRCSPMKGHSHVYWYRQLPEEGLKFMVYLQKENIIDESGMPKERFSAEFPKEGPSILRIQQVVRGDSAAYFCASSYRDADTQYFGPGTRLTVL.

This clonotype showed up just once. The chain couples TRBV3-1 to TRBJ1-2; TRBD1 agrees at 9 bases. The ends lost 3 bases at V and 4 bases at J; junction bases unmatched: 6. Germline V lookup: CDR1 LGHDT, CDR2 YNNKEL (reference sequence). This CDR3 region has 15 residues. CDR3 sequence reads: CASSHGTGRIYGYTF. The CDR3 DNA follows: TGTGCCAGCAGCCACGGGACAGGGCGCATCTATGGCTACACCTTC.

This clonotype appeared a few times. The V and J genes are TRBV12-3 or TRBV12-4 and TRBJ2-5, with 12 bases fitting TRBD2. The CDR3 sequence is 15 residues long. Unmatched junction bases numbered 7, after V lost 5 bases and J lost 6 bases. CDR3 nucleotides: TGTGCCAGCAGTCCGGGTACTAGCGGGAGGCAGACCCAGTACTTC. Translating it yields CASSPGTSGRQTQYF.